This T cell receptor beta chain was captured in a study of cytomegalovirus exposure and HLA in healthy donors. Study-level information: The roughly 120 million unique TCR beta sequences, from around 200 million T cells, were found by an earlier analysis. Drawn from HLA-typed donors, tens of millions of unique TCRs were held in an early data release.

PCR used 60 Vbeta primers and 13 Jbeta primers. TCRdb's table, derived via immunoSEQ multiplex PCR, lists solely in-frame clones and lacks some. The data show roughly 150,000 clones, approximately 80% seen once. Whole-study results and caveats: It was likely that a cluster of highly shared sequence variants was a sequencing artifact. It has been reported that TCR beta sequences accurately predicted the HLA-A and HLA-B alleles of most subjects.

Notes on this clone: The antigen is unknown.

The CDR3 loop spans 15 amino acids. V shed 5 bases and J 5 bases; nucleotides not matched to a gene: 11. Germline CDR1 reads LNHDA; CDR2 reads SQIVND (reference sequence). What was sequenced was PBMCs. V gene TRBV19 combines with J gene TRBJ1-2, with TRBD1 matching over 7 bases. The receptor's source is a man aged 50 or older in good health and CMV-seropositive. For the CDR3, the DNA is TGTGCCAGTAGTTTGACAGGGATAAAGGATTATGGCTACACCTTC. This sequence encodes CASSLTGIKDYGYTF.